A selection of T cell receptor beta chains follows, all from one sample in a study of T cells in Graves' hyperthyroidism and ophthalmopathy. MiXCR was run by TCRdb on the multiplex PCR reads, yielding one entry per CDR3 protein. The table lists about 640,000 distinct CDR3 sequences, less than 25% of them singletons, with 30% to 40% in the top ten. The specimen sequenced was blood. The receptors were sampled from a man aged 25 to 40 with Graves' ophthalmopathy. Each CDR3 is given with its conserved first and last residue. Each record gives: V gene, clone size, D gene, J gene, CDR3 protein, CDR3 DNA. A D gene is named only where the DNA matches it firmly. Not all rows give a size; the values are once, few, many and, for expanded clones, a class.

TRBV9	.	TRBD1	TRBJ2-7	CASSAEGALADTDEQYF	TGTGCCAGCAGCGCCGAGGGGGCCCTTGCGGATACGGACGAGCAGTACTTC
TRBV14	few	TRBD2	TRBJ2-1	CASSQYSGISYNEQFF	TGTGCCAGCAGCCAGTATAGCGGGATCTCCTACAATGAGCAGTTCTTC
TRBV27	.	.	TRBJ1-2	CASSLLGGYGYTF	TGTGCCAGCAGTTTATTGGGAGGTTATGGCTACACCTTC
TRBV30	few	.	TRBJ2-7	CAWSYGSSYEQYF	TGTGCCTGGAGTTACGGGAGCTCCTACGAGCAGTACTTC
TRBV7-3	few	.	TRBJ2-7	CASSLTLASEQYF	TGTGCCAGCAGCTTAACGTTAGCTAGCGAGCAGTACTTC
TRBV20-1	few	TRBD2	TRBJ2-7	CSADKLAGSSYEQYF	TGCAGTGCGGACAAACTAGCGGGGAGCTCCTACGAGCAGTACTTC
TRBV9	few	.	TRBJ2-7	CASSPQGGLIYEQYF	TGTGCCAGCAGCCCCCAGGGGGGCCTTATTTACGAGCAGTACTTC
TRBV6-2/TRBV6-3	.	.	TRBJ1-5	CASSYFRQPQHF	TGTGCCAGCAGTTACTTCCGTCAGCCCCAGCATTTT
TRBV7-3	few	.	TRBJ1-1	CASSSMTGSKNTEAFF	TGTGCCAGCAGCTCCATGACAGGATCTAAGAACACTGAAGCTTTCTTT
TRBV6-2/TRBV6-3	many	TRBD2	TRBJ2-1	CASSIRLAGNNEQFF	TGTGCCAGCAGTATTAGACTAGCGGGGAACAATGAGCAGTTCTTC
TRBV7-2	.	TRBD1	TRBJ1-6	CASSYYRGETSPLHF	TGTGCCAGCAGCTATTACAGGGGGGAGACTTCACCCCTCCACTTT
TRBV20-1	many	TRBD2	TRBJ2-3	CSAREALAGDTDTQYF	TGCAGTGCTAGAGAGGCCCTAGCGGGTGACACAGATACGCAGTATTTT
TRBV6-2/TRBV6-3	few	TRBD1	TRBJ2-7	CASSYQVSPGTVDSYEQYF	TGTGCCAGCAGTTACCAGGTCAGCCCCGGGACAGTAGATTCCTACGAGCAGTACTTC
TRBV18	few	TRBD2	TRBJ2-1	CASSPISGRKHNEQFF	TGTGCCAGCTCACCAATCAGCGGGAGAAAGCACAATGAGCAGTTCTTC
TRBV19	.	TRBD1	TRBJ1-5	CASNSQGARNQPQHF	TGTGCCAGTAACTCCCAGGGGGCGCGCAATCAGCCCCAGCATTTT
TRBV9	.	TRBD1	TRBJ2-2	CASSPHRGRGELFF	TGTGCCAGCAGCCCCCACAGGGGACGCGGGGAGCTGTTTTTT
TRBV5-1	.	.	TRBJ2-5	CASSPQRQETQYF	TGCGCCAGCAGCCCGCAAAGACAAGAGACCCAGTACTTC
TRBV6-1	few	.	TRBJ1-4	CASSDHGNRREKLFF	TGTGCCAGCAGTGACCACGGCAACAGGCGGGAAAAACTGTTTTTT
TRBV2	few	.	TRBJ1-5	CASSEFRDAQHF	TGTGCCAGCAGTGAATTTAGGGATGCCCAGCATTTT
TRBV7-9	.	.	TRBJ1-1	CASSSNEGKGTEAFF	TGTGCCAGCAGCTCCAATGAGGGAAAGGGGACTGAAGCTTTCTTT
TRBV12-3/TRBV12-4	.	.	TRBJ2-3	CASSPGEDTQYF	TGTGCCAGCAGTCCCGGGGAAGATACGCAGTATTTT
TRBV20-1	.	.	TRBJ2-1	CSARVFGGRWAGTYNEQFF	TGCAGTGCTAGAGTCTTCGGGGGGCGCTGGGCGGGAACCTACAATGAGCAGTTCTTC
TRBV20-1	few	.	TRBJ1-5	CSARGVDQPQHF	TGCAGTGCTAGAGGGGTAGACCAGCCCCAGCATTTT
TRBV5-1	few	.	TRBJ2-7	CASSLAVSNYEQYF	TGCGCCAGCAGCTTGGCGGTGTCTAACTACGAGCAGTACTTC
TRBV6-1	many	.	TRBJ1-2	CASSEAAQGRRYGYTF	TGTGCCAGCAGTGAAGCGGCCCAGGGGCGACGGTATGGCTACACCTTC
TRBV3-1	many	.	TRBJ1-1	CASSQDSGGTTEAFF	TGTGCCAGCAGCCAAGACTCCGGTGGGACAACAGAAGCTTTCTTT
TRBV18	many	TRBD1	TRBJ1-5	CASSLQGQGNQPQHF	TGTGCCAGCTCACTACAGGGACAGGGTAATCAGCCCCAGCATTTT
TRBV5-1	.	.	TRBJ1-1	CASSSSRAARGTEAFF	TGCGCCAGCAGCTCGAGCCGGGCCGCCAGGGGCACTGAAGCTTTCTTT
TRBV4-1	.	TRBD2	TRBJ2-3	CASSQIAGGIADTQYF	TGCGCCAGCAGCCAAATAGCGGGAGGGATTGCAGATACGCAGTATTTT
TRBV5-1	many	TRBD1	TRBJ2-7	CASSLEGTGVYEQYF	TGCGCCAGCAGCTTGGAAGGGACAGGGGTCTACGAGCAGTACTTC
TRBV24-1	once	TRBD2	TRBJ2-3	CATSFPGLAGVRTDTQYF	TGTGCCACCAGCTTCCCGGGACTAGCGGGAGTAAGGACAGATACGCAGTATTTT
TRBV13	few	.	TRBJ1-4	CASSMTEGNEKLFF	TGTGCCAGCAGCATGACAGAGGGGAACGAAAAACTGTTTTTT
TRBV2	many	.	TRBJ2-3	CAVTGLDTQYF	TGTGCCGTTACAGGGTTAGATACGCAGTATTTT
TRBV3-1	.	.	TRBJ1-6	CASSQDLADRRLHF	TGTGCCAGCAGCCAAGATCTCGCGGACAGACGGCTCCACTTT
TRBV7-9	many	.	TRBJ2-3	CASSYPSTDTQYF	TGTGCCAGCAGCTACCCTAGCACAGATACGCAGTATTTT
TRBV28	many	.	TRBJ1-5	CASSLGLANQPQHF	TGTGCCAGCAGTTTAGGTCTGGCTAATCAGCCCCAGCATTTT
TRBV30	.	.	TRBJ2-1	CAWNGQTYNEQFF	TGTGCCTGGAATGGGCAGACCTACAATGAGCAGTTCTTC
TRBV5-1	.	TRBD2	TRBJ2-3	CASNRLLAGVDTQYF	TGCGCCAGCAATAGACTACTAGCGGGAGTGGATACGCAGTATTTT
TRBV10-3	few	TRBD2	TRBJ2-7	CAISPGLARNEQYF	TGTGCCATCAGTCCGGGACTAGCGAGGAACGAGCAGTACTTC
TRBV5-5	many	.	TRBJ2-1	CASSPATVRDNEQFF	TGTGCCAGCAGCCCCGCGACAGTGAGGGACAATGAGCAGTTCTTC
TRBV11-2	.	TRBD2	TRBJ2-7	CASSPERALAGVVYEQYF	TGTGCCAGCAGCCCGGAGAGGGCCTTAGCGGGAGTCGTCTACGAGCAGTACTTC
TRBV7-3	many	TRBD1	TRBJ2-3	CASSKGQGDTQYF	TGTGCCAGCAGCAAGGGACAGGGGGATACGCAGTATTTT
TRBV30	.	.	TRBJ2-5	CALTWRETQYF	TGTGCCTTGACCTGGCGGGAGACCCAGTACTTC